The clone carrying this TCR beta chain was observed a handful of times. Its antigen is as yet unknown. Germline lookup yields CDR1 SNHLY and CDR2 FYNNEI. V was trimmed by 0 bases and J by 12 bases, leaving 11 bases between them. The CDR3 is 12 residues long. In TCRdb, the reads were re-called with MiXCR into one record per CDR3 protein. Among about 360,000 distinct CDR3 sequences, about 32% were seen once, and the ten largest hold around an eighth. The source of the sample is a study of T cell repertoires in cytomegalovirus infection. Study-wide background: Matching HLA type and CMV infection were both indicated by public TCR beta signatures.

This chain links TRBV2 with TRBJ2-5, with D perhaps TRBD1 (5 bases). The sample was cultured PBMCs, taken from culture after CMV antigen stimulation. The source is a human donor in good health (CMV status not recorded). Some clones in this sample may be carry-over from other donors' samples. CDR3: CASSEAPRQKYF. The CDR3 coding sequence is TGTGCCAGCAGTGAAGCGCCGAGACAGAAGTACTTC.